This record looks at one T cell receptor (beta chain) sequence and its context. This sample was taken from a study of blood T cell repertoires in COVID-19. Sequencing used immunoSEQ multiplex PCR; TCRdb keeps in-frame clones, though not all of them. In the table there are 250,000 or so clones, around nine tenths of which are singletons. V was pared by 6 bases and J by 0 bases, with 5 bases of the junction left unmatched. The germline V gene has CDR1 KGHDR and CDR2 SFDVKD. The CDR3 is made up of 17 amino acids. The sequence was obtained from a woman aged 70 to 79 with active or convalescent COVID-19. The chain employs TRBV24-1 and TRBJ2-1; 12 bases fit TRBD2. The specimen sequenced was peripheral blood. CDR3 protein: CATSRLAGGSSYNEQFF. The CDR3 DNA sequence: TGTGCCACCAGTCGTCTAGCGGGGGGGAGCTCCTACAATGAGCAGTTCTTC.